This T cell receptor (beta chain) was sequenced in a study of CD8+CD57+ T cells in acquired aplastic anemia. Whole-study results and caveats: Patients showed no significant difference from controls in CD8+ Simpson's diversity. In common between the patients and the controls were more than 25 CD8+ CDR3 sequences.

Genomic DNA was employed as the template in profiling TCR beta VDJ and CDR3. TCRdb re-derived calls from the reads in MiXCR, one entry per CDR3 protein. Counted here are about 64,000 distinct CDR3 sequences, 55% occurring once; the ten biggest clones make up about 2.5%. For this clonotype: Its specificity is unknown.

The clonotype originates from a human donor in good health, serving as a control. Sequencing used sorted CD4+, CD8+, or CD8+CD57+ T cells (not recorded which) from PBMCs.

CDR3 DNA: TGTGCCTTACCCAATCAGCCCCAGCATTTT. It is translated as CALPNQPQHF. The J gene is TRBJ1-5, the V gene TRBV25-1, with unresolved D. V dropped 11 bases and J dropped 3 bases, with 5 bases sitting between them. The CDR3 contains 10 residues. The germline V gene has CDR1 MGHDK and CDR2 SYGVNS.